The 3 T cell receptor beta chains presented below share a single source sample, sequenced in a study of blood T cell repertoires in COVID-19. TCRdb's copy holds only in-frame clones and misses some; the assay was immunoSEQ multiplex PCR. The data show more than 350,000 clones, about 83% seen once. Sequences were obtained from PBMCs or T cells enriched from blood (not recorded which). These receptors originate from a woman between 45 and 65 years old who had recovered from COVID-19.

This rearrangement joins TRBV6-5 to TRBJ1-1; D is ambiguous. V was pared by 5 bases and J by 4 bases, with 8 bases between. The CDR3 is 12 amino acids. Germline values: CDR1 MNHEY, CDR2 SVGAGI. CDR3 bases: TGTGCCAGCAGTCTGAGTGGCACTGAAGCTTTCTTT. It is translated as CASSLSGTEAFF.

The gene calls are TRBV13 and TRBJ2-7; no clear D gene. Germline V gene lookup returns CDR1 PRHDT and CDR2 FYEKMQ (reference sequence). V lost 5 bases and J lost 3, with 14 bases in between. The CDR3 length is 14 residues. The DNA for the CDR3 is TGTGCCAGCAGCGAATCGAGTCCTCTCTACGAGCAGTACTTC. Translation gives CASSESSPLYEQYF.

The CDR3 DNA is TGTGCCAGCATGGGGGCAGGGACGGCAGAAAAACTGTTTTTT. Amino acid sequence: CASMGAGTAEKLFF. The gene calls are TRBV2 and TRBJ1-4; D is perhaps TRBD1 (6 bases). Germline V CDR1 and CDR2: SNHLY, FYNNEI. This CDR3 spans 14 amino acids. Trimming pared 7 bases from V and 8 bases from J, leaving 17 bases between.